Listed below are T cell receptor beta chains from one sample, sequenced in a study of tumor-infiltrating lymphocytes in primary liver carcinoma. One entry per CDR3 protein results from TCRdb running MiXCR on the multiplex PCR reads. The sample records 40,000 to 55,000 distinct CDR3 sequences, about two thirds being singletons. Material for sequencing was liver tumor tissue from sampling region 5. The source of these receptors is a man in his forties with primary liver carcinoma and hepatitis B virus infection. Both conserved end residues are part of each CDR3. Each record gives: J gene, clone size, D gene, CDR3 length, V gene, CDR3 protein, CDR3 DNA. D genes are given only for firm matches. Expanded clones are given a class, and other clones once, few, many or no size at all.

TRBJ2-6	-	TRBD1	17	TRBV6-1	CASTLGQDCSGANVLTF	TGTGCCAGCACCCTGGGACAGGACTGCTCTGGGGCCAATGTCCTGACTTTC
TRBJ2-7	many	TRBD2	14	TRBV6-5	CASSYREGRYEQYF	TGTGCCAGCAGTTACCGGGAGGGCCGGTACGAGCAGTACTTC
TRBJ2-2	-	-	12	TRBV11-1	CASSFRGGELFF	TGTGCCAGCAGCTTCCGCGGCGGGGAGCTGTTTTTT
TRBJ2-1	many	TRBD1	14	TRBV29-1	CSALRGTGNNEQFF	TGCAGCGCTCTGAGGGGGACAGGGAACAATGAGCAGTTCTTC
TRBJ2-7	-	TRBD2	17	TRBV4-1	CASTGLAEVYKSYEQYF	TGCGCCAGCACTGGACTAGCGGAAGTTTATAAGTCCTACGAGCAGTACTTC
TRBJ2-7	-	-	15	TRBV2	CASRSFDTGNYEQYF	TGTGCCAGCAGGTCCTTTGACACGGGGAATTACGAGCAGTACTTC
TRBJ2-5	-	TRBD2	15	TRBV6-2/TRBV6-3	CASSPGTRVVCGQYF	TGTGCCAGTAGTCCCGGGACTAGAGTAGTTTGTGGCCAGTACTTC
TRBJ2-7	-	-	14	TRBV11-2	CASSLTNTAYERYF	TGTGCCAGCAGCTTAACTAACACTGCCTACGAGCGATACTTC
TRBJ2-5	-	-	12	TRBV29-1	CSVETVGEIQYF	TGCAGCGTTGAAACAGTCGGGGAGATCCAGTATTTC
TRBJ1-1	few	-	13	TRBV12-3/TRBV12-4	CVSSVTGLTEAFF	TGTGTCAGCAGTGTGACCGGGTTGACTGAAGCTTTCTTT
TRBJ2-7	once	TRBD1	15	TRBV29-1	CSVEEEGQGVYKQYF	TGCAGCGTCGAAGAAGAAGGACAGGGTGTCTACAAGCAGTACTTC
TRBJ1-2	-	-	13	TRBV11-2	CASSSEGSYVYTF	TGTGCCAGCAGCTCAGAGGGGAGCTATGTCTATACCTTC
TRBJ2-5	-	TRBD2	13	TRBV10-2	CASNSVRGETLYF	TGCGCCAGCAACTCAGTCCGGGGGGAAACCCTGTACTTC
TRBJ1-3	-	-	13	TRBV5-6	CVSSLGYGNTIYF	TGTGTCAGCAGCTTGGGATACGGAAACACCATATATTTC
TRBJ2-1	many	-	13	TRBV6-6	CASSRTEYNEQFF	TGTGCCAGCAGCCGGACGGAGTACAATGAGCAGTTCTTC
TRBJ2-7	many	-	12	TRBV2	CASSEMDYEQYF	TGTGCCAGCAGTGAGATGGATTACGAGCAGTACTTC
TRBJ2-3	-	TRBD2	17	TRBV30	CAWNSGLVGTFTDTQYF	TGTGCCTGGAATTCGGGACTAGTGGGAACTTTCACAGATACACAGTATTTT
TRBJ2-2	-	-	17	TRBV5-1	CASSWEPAGVKTGELFF	TGCGCCAGCAGCTGGGAGCCTGCAGGGGTGAAGACCGGGGAGCTGTTTTTT
TRBJ2-7	-	-	15	TRBV12-3/TRBV12-4	CVSSVPIGGSYEQYF	TGTGTCAGCAGCGTCCCTATTGGGGGATCCTACGAGCAGTACTTC
TRBJ2-5	many	TRBD1	16	TRBV6-5	CASRRTGVGYQETQYF	TGTGCCAGCAGACGAACAGGGGTTGGGTACCAAGAGACCCAGTACTTC
TRBJ2-1	-	-	12	TRBV29-1	CITQGSYNEQFF	TGCATCACACAAGGCTCCTACAATGAGCAGTTCTTC
TRBJ1-1	-	TRBD1	17	TRBV12-3/TRBV12-4	CASSPWVTGRVGTEAFF	TGTGCCAGTAGCCCATGGGTGACAGGGAGGGTGGGCACTGAAGCTTTCTTT
TRBJ2-1	large	-	16	TRBV11-1	CASSLGLGLPTHEQFF	TGTGCCAGCAGCTTAGGCCTGGGACTTCCTACGCATGAGCAGTTCTTC
TRBJ2-3	-	-	13	TRBV11-2	CASSFHSADTQYF	TGTGCCAGCAGCTTTCATAGCGCAGATACGCAGTATTTT
TRBJ2-5	-	-	14	TRBV9	CASSLRTDGETQYF	TGTGCCAGCAGCCTCCGGACAGATGGGGAGACCCAGTACTTC
TRBJ2-3	-	-	15	TRBV7-8	CVSSLDGPGAGTQYF	TGTGTCAGCAGCTTAGACGGACCGGGGGCAGGGACGCAGTATTTT
TRBJ1-3	few	TRBD1	17	TRBV5-1	CASSLGLSGGSGNTIYF	TGCGCCAGCAGCTTGGGATTATCAGGGGGTTCTGGAAACACCATATATTTT
TRBJ2-3	many	-	14	TRBV5-1	CASSLVASTDTQYF	TGCGCCAGCAGCTTGGTGGCCTCCACAGATACGCAGTATTTT
TRBJ1-2	-	-	12	TRBV4-1	CASETANYGYTF	TGCGCCAGCGAGACAGCTAACTATGGCTACACCTTC
TRBJ1-2	once	TRBD1	15	TRBV30	CAWRQTGEGLYGYTF	TGTGCCTGGAGACAAACAGGGGAGGGTCTCTATGGCTACACCTTC
TRBJ1-2	-	-	15	TRBV4-1	CSSSQDPPGISELTF	TGCTCCAGCAGCCAAGACCCCCCCGGTATCTCGGAACTCACCTTC
TRBJ2-3	-	-	15	TRBV6-1	CASTKSPQGGDSQYF	TGTGCCAGCACCAAGAGCCCCCAGGGGGGGGATTCGCAGTATTTT
TRBJ2-1	many	TRBD2	14	TRBV25-1	CASSISGDWNEQFF	TGTGCCAGCAGTATCAGCGGGGACTGGAATGAGCAGTTCTTC
TRBJ2-2	-	-	13	TRBV14	CASNPLNTGELFF	TGTGCCAGTAACCCTTTGAACACCGGGGAGCTGTTTTTT
TRBJ2-3	-	TRBD2	17	TRBV6-5	CASSYLDSGSSIDTQYF	TGTGCCAGCAGTTACTTGGACAGCGGGAGCTCCATAGATACGCAGTATTTT
TRBJ2-6	few	TRBD1	17	TRBV28	CASSSRDRDSGANVLTF	TGTGCCAGCAGTTCCCGGGACAGGGACTCAGGGGCCAACGTCCTGACTTTC
TRBJ2-7	-	-	16	TRBV7-2	CASSRLGGETTYEQYF	TGTGCCAGCAGCCGACTGGGGGGCGAGACTACGTACGAGCAGTACTTC
TRBJ2-7	-	-	15	TRBV7-8	CASSPTDGLSYEQYF	TGTGCCAGCAGCCCGACTGATGGGCTTTCATACGAGCAGTACTTC
TRBJ2-2	few	-	16	TRBV4-2	CASTPGTCANTGELFF	TGTGCCAGCACCCCGGGGACTTGCGCGAACACCGGGGAGCTGTTTTTT
TRBJ2-1	-	TRBD2	16	TRBV9	CASSASIAGVGNEQFF	TGTGCCAGCAGCGCCTCTATAGCGGGAGTGGGCAATGAGCAGTTCTTC
TRBJ2-3	-	-	13	TRBV10-3	CAISESGTGTQYF	TGTGCCATCAGTGAATCCGGCACAGGTACGCAGTATTTT
TRBJ2-7	-	-	14	TRBV29-1	CSVIIGGSPFEQYF	TGCAGCGTTATAATAGGAGGCAGCCCCTTCGAGCAGTACTTC
TRBJ2-7	-	-	14	TRBV6-2/TRBV6-3	CASSPTSGNSDQYF	TGTGCCAGCAGTCCGACTAGTGGGAATTCCGACCAGTACTTC
TRBJ2-3	-	TRBD2	14	TRBV2	CASSEGISGPRQYF	TGTGCCAGCAGTGAAGGAATTAGCGGGCCCCGGCAGTATTTT
TRBJ2-5	-	TRBD2	15	TRBV10-2	CGSSESTGGGETQYF	TGCGGCAGCAGTGAGTCGACGGGAGGTGGTGAGACCCAGTACTTC
TRBJ1-1	-	-	14	TRBV6-5	CVSSLGAANTEAFF	TGTGTCAGCAGCTTGGGGGCAGCGAACACTGAAGCTTTCTTT
TRBJ2-5	-	-	15	TRBV6-2/TRBV6-3	CASSCPPRPSGTQYF	TGTGCCAGCAGTTGCCCTCCTAGGCCGTCGGGGACCCAGTACTTC
TRBJ2-7	-	TRBD2	15	TRBV4-1	CASSPQGLAVYEQCF	TGCGCCAGCAGCCCACAGGGACTAGCGGTCTACGAGCAGTGCTTC
TRBJ1-4	once	-	14	TRBV7-9	CASSSGWGSEKLFF	TGTGCCAGCAGCTCCGGATGGGGCTCTGAAAAACTGTTTTTT
TRBJ2-5	-	TRBD2	16	TRBV20-1	CSAVLKSTREGETQYF	TGCAGTGCCGTCCTAAAGTCGACCAGGGAGGGGGAGACCCAGTACTTC